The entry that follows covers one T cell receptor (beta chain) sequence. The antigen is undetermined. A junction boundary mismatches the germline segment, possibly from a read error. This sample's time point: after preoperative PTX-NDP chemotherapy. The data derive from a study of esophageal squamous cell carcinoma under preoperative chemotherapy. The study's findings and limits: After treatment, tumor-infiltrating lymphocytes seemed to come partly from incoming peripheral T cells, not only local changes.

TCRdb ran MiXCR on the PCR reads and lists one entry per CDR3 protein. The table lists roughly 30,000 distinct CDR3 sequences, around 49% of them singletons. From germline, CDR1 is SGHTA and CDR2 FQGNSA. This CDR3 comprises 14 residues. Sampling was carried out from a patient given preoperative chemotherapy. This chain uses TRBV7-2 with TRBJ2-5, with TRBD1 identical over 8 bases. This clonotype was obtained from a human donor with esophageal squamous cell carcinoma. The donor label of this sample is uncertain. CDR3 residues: CASSPDRAADTQYF. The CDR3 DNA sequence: TGTGCCAGCAGCCCGGACAGGGCCGCAGATACGCAGTACTTT.